The clone carrying this T cell receptor beta chain was seen a few times. Its antigen remains unidentified. The data belong to a study of identical twins. Study findings and constraints: The more abundant beta clonotypes in cord blood had fewer insertions, and memory repertoires did not show this. Rather than following the same donors, the conclusions depended on cross-sectional statistical analysis. Beta out-of-frame sequences showed weaker excess sharing between twins.

A universal primer binding site was introduced by template switching. The final cDNA contained unique molecular identifiers. TCRdb re-called the 5' RACE reads with MiXCR, one entry per CDR3 protein. The sample carries about 690,000 distinct CDR3 sequences, 6.1% recorded once. The CDR3 length is 15 residues. CDR1 and CDR2 (germline): MNHEY, SVGEGT. Trimming took 8 bases from V and 16 from J; bases not matched to a gene: 19. The receptor was derived from a man aged 18 to 35 in good health. The chain carries TRBV6-2 or TRBV6-3 and TRBJ2-1; 11 bases agree with TRBD2. What was sequenced was naive T cells sorted from blood. CDR3 DNA: TGTGCCAGCGTTCTAACAGGGGGGACTAGCGGCGCCAAATTCTTC. Its translation is CASVLTGGTSGAKFF.